The clone carrying this T cell receptor beta chain was observed a single time. Germline CDR1 LGHNA, CDR2 YNFKEQ. V was pared by 4 bases and J by 7 bases, with 6 bases of the junction left unmatched. This CDR3 is 14 amino acids long. The sample comes from a study of blood T cell repertoires in COVID-19. About the research overall: The United States, Italy and Spain were the sources of the acute and convalescent COVID-19 samples. PBMCs, B-cell-depleted T cells, or T cells provided the cDNA or gDNA that made up the material.

As originally analysed: Reference gene primer amplification gave estimated nucleated cell counts. TCRdb's copy holds only in-frame clones and misses some; the assay was immunoSEQ multiplex PCR. Clone size and V and J calls were adopted from that table, with D and trimming inferred from the DNA. Among over 150,000 clones listed, less than 85% were seen once. This chain uses TRBV4-2 with TRBJ2-7, with 11 bases identical to TRBD2. This clonotype originated in a woman aged 50 to 65 with acute or convalescent COVID-19. The sequencing sample was made of peripheral blood. CDR3 nucleotides: TGTGCCAGCAGCCGGACTAGCGGGTTCGGGGAGCAGTACTTC. Its protein is CASSRTSGFGEQYF.